This TCR beta chain was identified in a study of cytomegalovirus exposure and HLA in healthy donors. General observations from the study: Available immune exposure information covered CMV serostatus only. One cluster of highly shared sequence variants probably arose as a sequencing artifact. Accurate predictions that matched the HLA-A and HLA-B alleles of most subjects were reportedly made from TCR beta sequences.

This CDR3 contains 16 residues. CDR1 MNHNY and CDR2 SVGAGI come from the germline V gene (reference sequence). Trimming took 8 bases from V and 5 from J, leaving 24 bases between them. PCR was performed using 60 Vbeta and 13 Jbeta primers. Only in-frame clones appear in the TCRdb table, and some are missing; sequencing was by immunoSEQ multiplex PCR. Its table records approximately 110,000 clones. Remarks on this clone: The target antigen is unknown.

The chain employs TRBV6-6 and TRBJ2-5; D might be TRBD1 (5 bases). Sequenced: PBMCs. This clonotype was obtained from a man aged 50-59 years in good health and CMV-seronegative. The chain's CDR3 is CASAQSQAGHQETQYF. CDR3 DNA: TGTGCCAGCGCCCAGAGCCAGGCAGGGCATCAGGAGACCCAGTACTTC.